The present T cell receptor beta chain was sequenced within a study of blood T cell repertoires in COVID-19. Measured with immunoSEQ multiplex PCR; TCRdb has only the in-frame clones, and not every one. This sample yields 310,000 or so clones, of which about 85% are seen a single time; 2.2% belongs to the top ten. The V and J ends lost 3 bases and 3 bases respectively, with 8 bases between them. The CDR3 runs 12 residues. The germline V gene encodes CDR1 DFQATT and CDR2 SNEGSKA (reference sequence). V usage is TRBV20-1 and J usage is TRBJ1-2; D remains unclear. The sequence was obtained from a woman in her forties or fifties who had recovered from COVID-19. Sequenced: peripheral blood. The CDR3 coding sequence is TGCAGTGCTAGTTGGGGAGACTATGGCTACACCTTC. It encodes CSASWGDYGYTF.